These 23 T cell receptor beta chains share one sample of origin, sequenced in a study of blood T cell repertoires in COVID-19. The data were produced by immunoSEQ multiplex PCR, yet TCRdb's version contains in-frame clones alone and is incomplete. The sample holds a few hundred thousand clones, 75% to 85% seen once. What was sequenced was peripheral blood. The receptors were sampled from a woman aged 40 to 50 who had recovered from COVID-19.

The chain is built from TRBV7-9 and TRBJ2-5, with D possibly TRBD2 on 6 matching bases. Per the germline V gene, CDR1 is SEHNR and CDR2 is FQNEAQ (reference sequence). The CDR3 loop spans 15 amino acids. V was pared by 5 bases and J by 5 bases, with 18 bases between. CDR3 in DNA: TGTGCCAGCAGCCCCGATGCGGGATTAGGGGAGACCCAGTACTTC. It encodes CASSPDAGLGETQYF.

This clone was detected only once. The rearrangement joins TRBV6-5 to TRBJ1-3; no clear D gene. Germline V gene data show CDR1 as MNHEY and CDR2 as SVGAGI. The ends were cut back, 2 bases at V and 0 bases at J, with 8 bases in the middle. This CDR3 has 15 amino acids. The CDR3 sequence: CASSYGLYSGNTIYF. The DNA of the CDR3 is TGTGCCAGCAGTTACGGGCTGTACTCTGGAAACACCATATATTTT.

This chain connects TRBV6-6 to TRBJ1-1; D unresolved. This CDR3 is built from 11 residues. Trimming left V 8 bases short and J 1 base short, with 5 bases between. Germline assignment: CDR1 MNHNY and CDR2 SVGAGI (reference sequence). For the CDR3, the DNA is TGTGCCAGCTGCGAGAACACTGAAGCTTTCTTT. This encodes CASCENTEAFF.

This clone was seen a few times. The chain couples TRBV6-5 to TRBJ1-5; the D gene is possibly TRBD1 (6 bases). Germline V gene lookup returns CDR1 MNHEY and CDR2 SVGAGI. V lost 2 bases and J 1 base, leaving 12 bases between the germline ends. The CDR3 consists of 16 residues. DNA for the CDR3: TGTGCCAGCAGTTACGGGGGGGCTAACAGCAATCAGCCCCAGCATTTT. It yields the protein CASSYGGANSNQPQHF.

This chain connects TRBV3-1 (or the pseudogene TRBV3-2) to TRBJ2-2, with 8 bases lining up with TRBD2. The CDR3 spans 16 residues. J gave up 1 base and V 0 bases, and 1 base lay outside the gene matches. The germline gives CDR1 LGHDT, CDR2 YNNKEL (reference sequence). The chain's CDR3 is CASSQDRGGNTGELFF. CDR3 DNA sequence: TGTGCCAGCAGCCAAGACCGGGGGGGGAACACCGGGGAGCTGTTTTTT.

This chain links TRBV19 with TRBJ1-4; D call uncertain. This CDR3 contains 14 residues. Trimming pared 7 bases from V and 0 bases from J, leaving 9 bases between. Germline V gives CDR1 LNHDA, CDR2 SQIVND (reference sequence). The CDR3 sequence is CASKISATNEKLFF. The CDR3 DNA sequence: TGTGCCAGTAAAATCAGTGCAACTAATGAAAAACTGTTTTTT.

This chain's CDR3 is CASSLKGQGRTEAFF. CDR3 nucleotide sequence: TGTGCCAGCAGTTTAAAGGGACAGGGTAGGACTGAAGCTTTCTTT. This rearrangement joins TRBV28 to TRBJ1-1, with TRBD1 matching over 9 bases. V gave up 2 bases and J gave up 5 bases; unmatched junction bases: 6. The CDR3 totals 15 residues. Looked up from germline, CDR1 is MDHEN and CDR2 is SYDVKM.

J is TRBJ1-6 and V is TRBV11-3; maybe TRBD1 (5 bases). V was shortened by 0 bases and J by 4 bases, with 10 bases between the two germline ends. The CDR3 extends over 16 amino acids. CDR1 SGHNT and CDR2 YENEEA come from the germline V gene. CDR3 sequence (DNA): TGTGCCAGCAGCTTAGACCGGGGGGGGTATAATTCACCCCTCCACTTT. It codes for CASSLDRGGYNSPLHF. The full variable domain, in which reference TRBV11-3 and TRBJ1-6 provide the parts outside the CDR3, is EAGVVQSPRYKIIEKKQPVAFWCNPISGHNTLYWYLQNLGQGPELLIRYENEEAVDDSQLPKDRFSAERLKGVDSTLKIQPAELGDSAVYLCASSLDRGGYNSPLHFGNGTRLTVT.

The J gene is TRBJ1-2, the V gene TRBV3-1 (or the pseudogene TRBV3-2); 8 nucleotides agree with TRBD1. V shed 4 bases, J shed 2 bases, and the junction held 6 bases outside the gene matches. CDR3 length: 15 residues. CDR1 and CDR2 from the germline V gene are LGHDT and YNNKEL (reference sequence). CDR3 sequence: CASSPGQAMNYGYTF. As DNA, the CDR3 is TGTGCCAGCAGCCCGGGACAGGCGATGAACTATGGCTACACCTTC.

The chain combines TRBV19 with TRBJ1-1, with a weak D call TRBD1 (5 bases). Germline CDR1 LNHDA, CDR2 SQIVND (reference sequence). The CDR3 totals 13 residues. Trimming removed 6 bases from V and 1 base from J, with 9 bases in between. Here the CDR3 DNA reads TGTGCCAGTAGGGACATGACGAACACTGAAGCTTTCTTT. It is translated as CASRDMTNTEAFF.

Written as DNA, the CDR3 is TGTGCCATCAGTCAAGGACTAGGGGACAATGAGCAGTTCTTC. Encoded protein: CAISQGLGDNEQFF. The chain has TRBV10-3 and TRBJ2-1; 7 bases are a match to TRBD2. The germline gives CDR1 ENHRY, CDR2 SYGVKD. With V trimmed by 5 bases and J by 5 bases, 6 bases remained unmatched. The CDR3 spans 14 residues.

V gene TRBV6-1 combines with J gene TRBJ2-7, with 10 nucleotides matching TRBD2. The CDR3 has 15 residues. The J segment lost 2 bases and the V segment lost 1 base, leaving 2 bases of the junction unmatched. Germline CDR1 and CDR2: MNHNS and SASEGT. CDR3 sequence (DNA): TGTGCCAGCAGTGAAGTAGCGGGGGGACCCTACGAGCAGTACTTC. It is translated as CASSEVAGGPYEQYF.

The CDR3 nucleotides read TGTGCCAGCAGCCAAACCGGGACACATTATGGCTACACCTTC. Its translation: CASSQTGTHYGYTF. The gene calls are TRBV3-1 (or the pseudogene TRBV3-2) and TRBJ1-2, with TRBD1 as a possible D gene (6 bases). Trimming stripped 2 bases from V and 5 bases from J, with 12 bases between. The CDR3 consists of 14 residues. The germline V gene encodes CDR1 LGHDT and CDR2 YNNKEL (reference sequence).

The rearrangement joins TRBV2 to TRBJ1-1; 11 nucleotides match TRBD1. The CDR3 spans 12 residues. V shed 9 bases and J 4 bases; nucleotides not matched to a gene: 1. Germline V gene sequence: CDR1 SNHLY, CDR2 FYNNEI. In nucleotides, the CDR3 is TGTGCCAGGGGGACAGGGGGCACTGAAGCTTTCTTT. Its translation is CARGTGGTEAFF. The full variable domain, its missing parts supplied by reference TRBV2 and TRBJ1-1, is EPEVTQTPSHQVTQMGQEVILRCVPISNHLYFYWYRQILGQKVEFLVSFYNNEISEKSEIFDDQFSVERPDGSNFTLKIRSTKLEDSAMYFCARGTGGTEAFFGQGTRLTVV.

The chain combines TRBV19 with TRBJ2-5; D is possibly TRBD2 (7 bases). Germline CDR1 is LNHDA and CDR2 is SQIVND (reference sequence). The CDR3 has 16 amino acids. Trimming took off 3 bases at V and 1 base at J, with 15 bases between the two ends. The CDR3 here is CASSIPRGAFQETQYF. CDR3 DNA: TGTGCCAGTAGTATCCCTCGGGGGGCCTTCCAAGAGACCCAGTACTTC.

The V call is TRBV6-2 or TRBV6-3, the J call TRBJ1-5; D perhaps matches TRBD1 (5 bases). Trimming stripped 5 bases from V and 6 bases from J, with 20 bases between. The CDR3 spans 16 residues. Germline V gives CDR1 MNHEY, CDR2 SVGEGT. The DNA for the CDR3 is TGTGCCAGCAGTACTCCGGGGAGGGCAGGGAGTCAGCCCCAGCATTTT. Translating it yields CASSTPGRAGSQPQHF.

This clone showed up just once. The chain couples TRBV11-2 to TRBJ2-6; TRBD2 is a possible D gene (5 bases). This CDR3 comprises 14 residues. The V gene's germline CDR1 is SGHAT and CDR2 FQNNGV. Trimming took off 2 bases at V and 3 bases at J, with 5 bases between the two ends. Here the CDR3 reads CASSLSGGANVLTF. Here the CDR3 DNA reads TGTGCCAGCAGCTTAAGCGGTGGGGCCAACGTCCTGACTTTC.

The gene calls are TRBV5-1 and TRBJ1-1; D is unclear. The CDR3 is 13 amino acids. CDR1 is SGHRS, CDR2 YFSETQ, per germline. Trimming cost V 7 bases and J 0 bases, with 10 bases left between them. The CDR3 spells CASRNLMNTEAFF. The DNA of the CDR3 is TGCGCCAGCCGAAACTTGATGAACACTGAAGCTTTCTTT. The full variable domain, completed using reference TRBV5-1 and TRBJ1-1, is KAGVTQTPRYLIKTRGQQVTLSCSPISGHRSVSWYQQTPGQGLQFLFEYFSETQRNKGNFPGRFSGRQFSNSRSEMNVSTLELGDSALYLCASRNLMNTEAFFGQGTRLTVV.

V and J are TRBV18 and TRBJ2-3, with 11 bases lining up with TRBD2. There are 14 residues in the CDR3. In germline, CDR1 is KGHSH, CDR2 LQKENI. V gave up 5 bases and J gave up 7 bases; unmatched junction bases: 5. As DNA, the CDR3 is TGTGCCAGCTCAAGTAGCGGGGGGGCCAATACGCAGTATTTT. It is translated as CASSSSGGANTQYF. The full variable domain, in which reference TRBV18 and TRBJ2-3 provide the parts outside the CDR3, is NAGVMQNPRHLVRRRGQEARLRCSPMKGHSHVYWYRQLPEEGLKFMVYLQKENIIDESGMPKERFSAEFPKEGPSILRIQQVVRGDSAAYFCASSSSGGANTQYFGPGTRLTVL.

The V call is TRBV6-5, the J call TRBJ2-7, with D possibly TRBD1 on 5 matching bases. Germline values: CDR1 MNHEY, CDR2 SVGAGI. This CDR3 region has 15 residues. V was clipped by 6 bases and J by 2 bases, with 17 bases between them. The CDR3 DNA sequence: TGTGCCAGCAGGGGGCCCCGGACGCAAACCTACGAGCAGTACTTC. It encodes CASRGPRTQTYEQYF.

This chain joins TRBV7-6 and TRBJ1-6, with 7 bases identical to TRBD1. With V trimmed by 2 bases and J by 10 bases, 8 bases remained unmatched. CDR1 and CDR2 (germline): SGHVS, FNYEAQ. The CDR3 consists of 15 residues. The CDR3 sequence: CASSLIARTGSPLHF. CDR3 nucleotide sequence: TGTGCCAGCAGCTTAATAGCCCGGACAGGATCACCCCTCCACTTT.

This sequence joins TRBV18 and TRBJ2-6, with 9 bases identical to TRBD1. The CDR3 is 17 residues long. Germline lookup yields CDR1 KGHSH and CDR2 LQKENI. The trim removed 0 bases at V and 0 bases at J, leaving 0 bases unmatched. The CDR3 protein is CASSPPGQGSGANVLTF. CDR3 nucleotide sequence: TGTGCCAGCTCACCACCGGGACAGGGCTCTGGGGCCAACGTCCTGACTTTC.

This rearrangement joins TRBV19 to TRBJ2-3, with 8 bases aligning to TRBD1. With V trimmed by 6 bases and J by 0 bases, 2 bases remained unmatched. The CDR3 consists of 14 residues. Germline V gene data show CDR1 as LNHDA and CDR2 as SQIVND (reference sequence). For the CDR3, the DNA is TGTGCCAGTAGGGACAGGGTTAGCACAGATACGCAGTATTTT. This sequence encodes CASRDRVSTDTQYF. Supplemented by reference TRBV19 and TRBJ2-3, the full variable domain reads DGGITQSPKYLFRKEGQNVTLSCEQNLNHDAMYWYRQDPGQGLRLIYYSQIVNDFQKGDIAEGYSVSREKKESFPLTVTSAQKNPTAFYLCASRDRVSTDTQYFGPGTRLTVL.